What follows are 25 T cell receptor beta chains derived from one specimen sequenced in a study of CXCR3-negative and CXCR3-positive naive CD8 T cells. Antigens of these TCRs are unknown. Study-wide results and limits: More hydrophobic TRB CDR3s were found in CXCR3-positive naive cells than in CXCR3-negative naive cells.

UMI labels and 5' RACE were used to prepare the TRB cDNA libraries. For each CDR3 protein, TCRdb gives one entry from its re-call of the 5' RACE reads, without DNA. This sample lists tens of thousands of distinct CDR3 sequences; its ten largest clones have 0.7% to 1%. Specimen: naive CXCR3+ CD8+ T cells from blood. Described subset: CD45RO-CCR7+CD27+CD95- naive CD8+ T cells expressing CXCR3 (TNR3+). The receptor source for this set is a human donor in good health. Some clones in this sample may be carry-over from other donors' samples.

This chain connects TRBV7-2 to TRBJ1-1; TCRdb proposes TRBD1, but this gene call is untestable without DNA. This CDR3 comprises 15 residues. Germline values: CDR1 SGHTA, CDR2 FQGNSA. The CDR3: CASSLAGQGSGGAFF.

The J gene is TRBJ2-7, the V gene TRBV6-2 or TRBV6-3; the TCRdb D gene call, TRBD1, has no DNA to confirm it. CDR3 length: 13 amino acids. Germline V gives CDR1 MNHEY, CDR2 SVGEGT. The CDR3 reads CASSYLGPNEQYF.

The CDR3: CASSLYAVGLMNTEAFF. The genes are TRBV7-3 and TRBJ1-1. Germline CDR1 SGHTA, CDR2 FQGTGA. The CDR3 has 17 residues. The whole variable domain, remainder taken from reference TRBV7-3 and TRBJ1-1, is GAGVSQTPSNKVTEKGKYVELRCDPISGHTALYWYRQSLGQGPEFLIYFQGTGAADDSGLPNDRFFAVRPEGSVSTLKIQRTERGDSAVYLCASSLYAVGLMNTEAFFGQGTRLTVV.

This sequence joins TRBV6-1 and TRBJ2-3; lacking DNA, the TRBD2 call made by TCRdb goes unchecked. This CDR3 is built from 16 residues. CDR1 and CDR2 from the germline V gene are MNHNS and SASEGT. The CDR3 reads CASSEWSSGSTDTQYF.

This chain connects TRBV7-2 to TRBJ2-2; TCRdb gives TRBD2 as the D gene, but with no DNA this cannot be confirmed. CDR3 length equals 16 residues. Germline V gives CDR1 SGHTA, CDR2 FQGNSA. The CDR3: CASEGIAGGRTGELFF. Based on the CDR3 plus reference TRBV7-2 and TRBJ2-2, the full variable domain is GAGVSQSPSNKVTEKGKDVELRCDPISGHTALYWYRQSLGQGLEFLIYFQGNSAPDKSGLPSDRFSAERTGGSVSTLTIQRTQQEDSAVYLCASEGIAGGRTGELFFGEGSRLTVL.

The chain is built from TRBV29-1 and TRBJ1-2; TCRdb calls TRBD1, which cannot be checked without DNA. The CDR3 extends over 14 amino acids. Germline lookup yields CDR1 SQVTM and CDR2 ANQGSEA. The CDR3 sequence: CSGLEEGASYGYTF. The full variable domain, rest sourced from reference TRBV29-1 and TRBJ1-2, is SAVISQKPSRDICQRGTSLTIQCQVDSQVTMMFWYRQQPGQSLTLIATANQGSEATYESGFVIDKFPISRPNLTFSTLTVSNMSPEDSSIYLCSGLEEGASYGYTFGSGTRLTVV.

The chain uses TRBV29-1 and TRBJ2-5. This CDR3 has 13 amino acids. Germline assignment: CDR1 SQVTM and CDR2 ANQGSEA. The CDR3 is CSVEDLGLKTQYF.

The rearrangement joins TRBV29-1 to TRBJ2-7. Germline CDR1 and CDR2: SQVTM and ANQGSEA. The CDR3 has 11 residues. The CDR3 protein is CSVEEEYEQYF.

The chain has TRBV4-3 and TRBJ1-1; lacking DNA, the TRBD1 call made by TCRdb goes unchecked. The CDR3 runs to 17 residues. In germline, CDR1 is LGHNA, CDR2 YSLEER. CDR3 amino acids: CASSQDQAGEQNTEAFF.

The chain is built from TRBV6-5 and TRBJ2-7; TCRdb gives TRBD1 as the D gene, but with no DNA this cannot be confirmed. Germline lookup yields CDR1 MNHEY and CDR2 SVGAGI. The CDR3 extends over 14 amino acids. The CDR3 sequence is CASSYGPGSYEQYF.

The chain uses TRBV6-6 and TRBJ2-2; TCRdb selects TRBD1, and the lack of DNA leaves this call unchecked. Germline CDR1 MNHNY, CDR2 SVGAGI (reference sequence). The CDR3 sequence is 14 residues long. The CDR3 here is CASSPDTETGELFF.

The chain recombines TRBV19 with TRBJ1-1. CDR1 and CDR2 (germline): LNHDA, SQIVND (reference sequence). The CDR3 totals 14 residues. CDR3 sequence: CASSISGGGTEAFF.

The chain links TRBV6-6 to TRBJ2-3. CDR3 length equals 16 residues. Germline-derived CDR1 and CDR2 are MNHNY and SVGAGI (reference sequence). The CDR3 sequence: CASSYSMNPNPDTQYF.

The J gene is TRBJ2-2, the V gene TRBV6-5; TCRdb's assignment of TRBD1 cannot be checked, as there is no DNA. There are 17 residues in the CDR3. From germline, CDR1 is MNHEY and CDR2 SVGAGI. The CDR3 loop reads CASSYPPGRGFTGELFF.

The chain recombines TRBV7-8 with TRBJ1-1; without DNA, the TCRdb call of TRBD1 cannot be checked. This CDR3 comprises 17 residues. Germline V gene data show CDR1 as SGHVS and CDR2 as FQNEAQ. This CDR3 reads CASSNFRDRGKGTEAFF.

CDR3 sequence: CASSEPGQAYEQYF. The genes are TRBV7-9 and TRBJ2-7; TCRdb lists TRBD1, though no DNA is available to test this call. Germline loops: CDR1 SEHNR, CDR2 FQNEAQ (reference sequence). CDR3 size: 14 residues. Supplemented by reference TRBV7-9 and TRBJ2-7, the full variable domain reads DTGVSQNPRHKITKRGQNVTFRCDPISEHNRLYWYRQTLGQGPEFLTYFQNEAQLEKSRLLSDRFSAERPKGSFSTLEIQRTEQGDSAMYLCASSEPGQAYEQYFGPGTRLTVT.

The V and J genes are TRBV28 and TRBJ1-5; with no DNA, the TCRdb D assignment of TRBD1 cannot be verified. The CDR3 extends over 17 amino acids. CDR1 and CDR2 from the germline V gene are MDHEN and SYDVKM. The CDR3 spells CASSPIGGSESNQPQHF.

The chain combines TRBV9 with TRBJ1-2. Germline CDR1 is SGDLS and CDR2 is YYNGEE. CDR3 length: 12 residues. This CDR3 is CASSVEGYGYTF.

The V gene is TRBV28, the J gene TRBJ1-3. Germline assignment: CDR1 MDHEN and CDR2 SYDVKM. The CDR3 loop spans 13 amino acids. The CDR3 spells CASFTWAGNTIYF.

This chain joins TRBV20-1 and TRBJ2-1; TCRdb selects TRBD2, and the lack of DNA leaves this call unchecked. The CDR3 extends over 15 amino acids. In germline, CDR1 is DFQATT, CDR2 SNEGSKA (reference sequence). The CDR3 spells CSANLAGGPYNEQFF.

The gene calls are TRBV7-9 and TRBJ2-5. This CDR3 region has 15 residues. Germline CDR1 is SEHNR and CDR2 is FQNEAQ (reference sequence). Here the CDR3 reads CASSLGSGRTETQYF.

The rearrangement links TRBV15 to TRBJ1-3. The CDR3 contains 15 residues. Germline assignment: CDR1 LNHNV and CDR2 YYDKDF (reference sequence). The chain's CDR3 is CATSRDRSSGNTIYF.

V gene TRBV28 combines with J gene TRBJ2-1; TCRdb selects TRBD2, and the lack of DNA leaves this call unchecked. Germline CDR1 reads MDHEN; CDR2 reads SYDVKM. This CDR3 has 17 amino acids. The CDR3 sequence is CASRPLSGVSSYNEQFF.

V is TRBV19 and J is TRBJ2-1; TCRdb reports TRBD2, a call that lacks DNA to check it against. The CDR3 covers 15 residues. CDR1 is LNHDA and CDR2 is SQIVND in the germline V gene (reference sequence). CDR3 sequence: CASSLTEGRDNEQFF.

The CDR3 protein is CSVVGSPSYNEQFF. V is TRBV29-1 and J is TRBJ2-1; the TCRdb call, TRBD1, lacks DNA for checking. CDR1 and CDR2 (germline): SQVTM, ANQGSEA. The CDR3 is 14 residues long.